The rows below give T cell receptor beta chains drawn from one sample of a study of T and B cells in COVID-19 patients. TCRdb reprocessed the multiplex PCR reads via MiXCR and lists one record per CDR3 protein. In the table there are 8,700 or so distinct CDR3 sequences, approximately 31% of which are singletons. The sample consisted of blood. The receptors here all came from a human donor who had recovered from COVID-19. Each CDR3 is given with its conserved first and last residue. The D gene is left open where the match is weak. Expanded clones get a size class; other rows say once, few or many, or leave the size out.

CDR3 length: 15
D gene: NA
V gene: TRBV4-1
J gene: TRBJ1-2
clone size: NA
CDR3 protein: CASSQEGGRHFGYTF
CDR3 DNA: TGCGCCAGCAGCCAAGAAGGCGGGCGGCACTTCGGCTACACCTTC

CDR3 length: 13
D gene: NA
V gene: TRBV5-4
J gene: TRBJ1-2
clone size: NA
CDR3 protein: CASSLGSNYGYTF
CDR3 DNA: TGTGCCAGCAGCTTGGGCTCTAACTATGGCTACACCTTC

CDR3 length: 13
D gene: TRBD1
V gene: TRBV7-2
J gene: TRBJ2-5
clone size: few
CDR3 protein: CASSPGQKETQYF
CDR3 DNA: TGTGCCAGCAGCCCGGGACAGAAAGAGACCCAGTACTTC

CDR3 length: 14
D gene: TRBD1
V gene: TRBV7-9
J gene: TRBJ1-2
clone size: NA
CDR3 protein: CASSRGQENYGYTF
CDR3 DNA: TGTGCCAGCAGTCGGGGACAGGAAAATTATGGCTACACCTTC

CDR3 length: 14
D gene: NA
V gene: TRBV24-1
J gene: TRBJ2-2
clone size: medium-sized
CDR3 protein: CATSDPGRPGELFF
CDR3 DNA: TGTGCCACCAGTGACCCGGGACGGCCTGGGGAGCTGTTTTTT

CDR3 length: 13
D gene: NA
V gene: TRBV19
J gene: TRBJ2-6
clone size: medium-sized
CDR3 protein: CASQLSGANVLTF
CDR3 DNA: TGTGCCAGTCAGCTCTCTGGGGCCAACGTCCTGACTTTC

CDR3 length: 15
D gene: TRBD1
V gene: TRBV6-6
J gene: TRBJ1-6
clone size: NA
CDR3 protein: CASTQGQGARSPLHF
CDR3 DNA: TGTGCCAGCACCCAAGGACAGGGGGCAAGGTCACCCCTCCACTTT

CDR3 length: 15
D gene: TRBD1
V gene: TRBV6-5
J gene: TRBJ1-5
clone size: NA
CDR3 protein: CASSQGGGQGVPQHF
CDR3 DNA: TGTGCCAGCAGCCAAGGGGGGGGACAGGGTGTGCCCCAGCATTTT

CDR3 length: 15
D gene: NA
V gene: TRBV7-2
J gene: TRBJ1-5
clone size: NA
CDR3 protein: CASSLARDGNQPQHF
CDR3 DNA: TGTGCCAGCAGCTTAGCCAGGGATGGCAATCAGCCCCAGCATTTT

CDR3 length: 15
D gene: TRBD1
V gene: TRBV7-9
J gene: TRBJ2-2
clone size: NA
CDR3 protein: CASSLRTGNTGELFF
CDR3 DNA: TGTGCCAGCAGCTTAAGGACAGGGAACACCGGGGAGCTGTTTTTT

CDR3 length: 14
D gene: NA
V gene: TRBV6-5
J gene: TRBJ2-7
clone size: medium-sized
CDR3 protein: CASSSPGLTYEQYF
CDR3 DNA: TGTGCCAGCAGCTCACCGGGACTGACCTACGAGCAGTACTTC

CDR3 length: 15
D gene: NA
V gene: TRBV11-1
J gene: TRBJ1-3
clone size: NA
CDR3 protein: CASSPGHISGNTIYF
CDR3 DNA: TGTGCCAGCAGCCCCGGACACATCTCTGGAAACACCATATATTTT

CDR3 length: 16
D gene: NA
V gene: TRBV20-1
J gene: TRBJ2-5
clone size: few
CDR3 protein: CSAPEGRRVYQETQYF
CDR3 DNA: TGCAGTGCGCCCGAGGGGCGTCGGGTGTACCAAGAGACCCAGTACTTC

CDR3 length: 15
D gene: TRBD1
V gene: TRBV11-2
J gene: TRBJ2-3
clone size: few
CDR3 protein: CASSLGTGGADTQYF
CDR3 DNA: TGTGCCAGCAGCCTCGGGACAGGGGGCGCAGATACGCAGTATTTT

CDR3 length: 12
D gene: NA
V gene: TRBV11-1
J gene: TRBJ1-1
clone size: NA
CDR3 protein: CASSLVLTEAFF
CDR3 DNA: TGTGCCAGCAGCTTAGTTCTCACTGAAGCTTTCTTT

CDR3 length: 14
D gene: NA
V gene: TRBV5-1
J gene: TRBJ2-3
clone size: few
CDR3 protein: CASKGILAADTQYF
CDR3 DNA: TGCGCCAGCAAAGGGATCCTAGCTGCAGATACGCAGTATTTT

CDR3 length: 14
D gene: NA
V gene: TRBV19
J gene: TRBJ1-1
clone size: few
CDR3 protein: CASSIEGYGTEAFF
CDR3 DNA: TGTGCCAGTAGTATAGAAGGTTACGGGACTGAAGCTTTCTTT

CDR3 length: 13
D gene: NA
V gene: TRBV7-2
J gene: TRBJ2-2
clone size: few
CDR3 protein: CASSLDRTGELFF
CDR3 DNA: TGTGCCAGCAGCTTAGACAGGACCGGGGAGCTGTTTTTT

CDR3 length: 15
D gene: TRBD2
V gene: TRBV5-6
J gene: TRBJ2-1
clone size: medium-sized
CDR3 protein: CASSPLAGGYNEQFF
CDR3 DNA: TGTGCCAGCAGTCCACTAGCGGGGGGGTACAATGAGCAGTTCTTC

CDR3 length: 13
D gene: NA
V gene: TRBV7-6
J gene: TRBJ1-5
clone size: once
CDR3 protein: CASSFQWGQPQHF
CDR3 DNA: TGTGCCAGCAGCTTCCAGTGGGGTCAGCCCCAGCATTTT

CDR3 length: 14
D gene: NA
V gene: TRBV6-2/TRBV6-3
J gene: TRBJ1-5
clone size: few
CDR3 protein: CASRGTYSNQPQHF
CDR3 DNA: TGTGCCAGCAGAGGGACCTATAGCAATCAGCCCCAGCATTTT

CDR3 length: 15
D gene: NA
V gene: TRBV5-4
J gene: TRBJ1-1
clone size: NA
CDR3 protein: CASSLAKVLNTEAFF
CDR3 DNA: TGTGCCAGCAGCTTGGCCAAGGTCCTGAACACTGAAGCTTTCTTT

CDR3 length: 14
D gene: NA
V gene: TRBV5-4
J gene: TRBJ1-2
clone size: NA
CDR3 protein: CASSAISGPGGYTF
CDR3 DNA: TGTGCCAGCAGCGCGATAAGTGGGCCTGGTGGCTACACCTTC

CDR3 length: 14
D gene: NA
V gene: TRBV11-2
J gene: TRBJ1-1
clone size: few
CDR3 protein: CASSLLAGRTEAFF
CDR3 DNA: TGTGCCAGCAGCTTACTCGCCGGGCGGACTGAAGCTTTCTTT

CDR3 length: 13
D gene: NA
V gene: TRBV29-1
J gene: TRBJ2-7
clone size: few
CDR3 protein: CSVESRNSYEQYF
CDR3 DNA: TGCAGCGTTGAATCCAGGAACTCCTACGAGCAGTACTTC

CDR3 length: 16
D gene: TRBD2
V gene: TRBV5-1
J gene: TRBJ2-3
clone size: NA
CDR3 protein: CASGPASGGDTDTQYF
CDR3 DNA: TGCGCCAGCGGCCCGGCTAGCGGGGGAGACACAGATACGCAGTATTTT

CDR3 length: 18
D gene: NA
V gene: TRBV30
J gene: TRBJ2-6
clone size: medium-sized
CDR3 protein: CAWSVFRQTASGANVLTF
CDR3 DNA: TGTGCCTGGAGTGTCTTCCGACAGACAGCCTCTGGGGCCAACGTCCTGACTTTC

CDR3 length: 12
D gene: NA
V gene: TRBV5-6
J gene: TRBJ1-2
clone size: NA
CDR3 protein: CASSLADYGYTF
CDR3 DNA: TGTGCCAGCAGCTTAGCAGACTATGGCTACACCTTC

CDR3 length: 16
D gene: NA
V gene: TRBV18
J gene: TRBJ1-5
clone size: few
CDR3 protein: CASSPPTTGSNQPQHF
CDR3 DNA: TGTGCCAGCTCACCACCGACGACAGGCAGCAATCAGCCCCAGCATTTT

CDR3 length: 19
D gene: TRBD1
V gene: TRBV5-4
J gene: TRBJ1-6
clone size: NA
CDR3 protein: CASSLDQEKGALRGSPLHF
CDR3 DNA: TGTGCCAGCAGCTTGGACCAAGAGAAGGGGGCCCTTCGGGGTTCACCCCTCCACTTT

CDR3 length: 18
D gene: NA
V gene: TRBV7-6
J gene: TRBJ2-5
clone size: medium-sized
CDR3 protein: CASSSSIPGSGWGETQYF
CDR3 DNA: TGTGCCAGCAGCTCCTCAATTCCGGGCTCCGGGTGGGGAGAGACCCAGTACTTC

CDR3 length: 14
D gene: NA
V gene: TRBV19
J gene: TRBJ1-6
clone size: medium-sized
CDR3 protein: CASSISGKSSPLHF
CDR3 DNA: TGTGCCAGTAGTATTTCAGGGAAGAGTTCACCCCTCCACTTT

CDR3 length: 14
D gene: TRBD2
V gene: TRBV6-5
J gene: TRBJ2-5
clone size: medium-sized
CDR3 protein: CASSYSGGRETQYF
CDR3 DNA: TGTGCCAGCAGTTACTCGGGGGGGAGGGAGACCCAGTACTTC

CDR3 length: 12
D gene: NA
V gene: TRBV7-9
J gene: TRBJ2-4
clone size: few
CDR3 protein: CASGSTFNIQYF
CDR3 DNA: TGTGCCAGCGGCTCAACATTCAACATTCAGTACTTC

CDR3 length: 16
D gene: NA
V gene: TRBV5-1
J gene: TRBJ2-7
clone size: NA
CDR3 protein: CASSLRVGQGRNEQYF
CDR3 DNA: TGCGCCAGCAGCCTGCGGGTGGGGCAGGGGAGAAACGAGCAGTACTTC

CDR3 length: 13
D gene: TRBD1
V gene: TRBV6-6
J gene: TRBJ2-5
clone size: medium-sized
CDR3 protein: CASSTDRDRAQYF
CDR3 DNA: TGTGCCAGCAGCACCGACAGGGATCGGGCCCAGTACTTC

CDR3 length: 15
D gene: NA
V gene: TRBV19
J gene: TRBJ1-1
clone size: NA
CDR3 protein: CASTTWGAQVPEAFF
CDR3 DNA: TGTGCCAGTACCACATGGGGGGCGCAGGTCCCTGAAGCTTTCTTT

CDR3 length: 12
D gene: NA
V gene: TRBV20-1
J gene: TRBJ1-1
clone size: few
CDR3 protein: CSAFQTGVEAFF
CDR3 DNA: TGCAGTGCATTTCAGACGGGAGTTGAAGCTTTCTTT

CDR3 length: 13
D gene: TRBD1
V gene: TRBV12-3/TRBV12-4
J gene: TRBJ1-2
clone size: few
CDR3 protein: CATAQGRGGGYTF
CDR3 DNA: TGTGCCACCGCCCAGGGCAGGGGGGGGGGCTACACCTTC

CDR3 length: 12
D gene: NA
V gene: TRBV5-5
J gene: TRBJ1-1
clone size: NA
CDR3 protein: CTSSLVETEAFF
CDR3 DNA: TGTACCAGCAGCTTAGTAGAGACTGAAGCTTTCTTT

CDR3 length: 13
D gene: NA
V gene: TRBV2
J gene: TRBJ2-4
clone size: NA
CDR3 protein: CASGKTVKNIQYF
CDR3 DNA: TGTGCCAGCGGGAAGACAGTTAAAAACATTCAGTACTTC

CDR3 length: 14
D gene: TRBD2
V gene: TRBV19
J gene: TRBJ2-3
clone size: NA
CDR3 protein: CASSSTSGGDTQYF
CDR3 DNA: TGTGCCAGTAGTTCAACTAGCGGGGGGGATACGCAGTATTTT

CDR3 length: 16
D gene: NA
V gene: TRBV7-9
J gene: TRBJ2-2
clone size: NA
CDR3 protein: CASSRARLAHTGELFF
CDR3 DNA: TGTGCCAGCAGCCGCGCCCGGCTAGCACACACCGGGGAGCTGTTTTTT

CDR3 length: 15
D gene: NA
V gene: TRBV4-3
J gene: TRBJ2-2
clone size: few
CDR3 protein: CASSLGNANTGELFF
CDR3 DNA: TGCGCCAGCAGCCTCGGTAACGCGAACACCGGGGAGCTGTTTTTT

CDR3 length: 14
D gene: NA
V gene: TRBV7-9
J gene: TRBJ2-5
clone size: NA
CDR3 protein: CASSFVTPKETQYF
CDR3 DNA: TGTGCCAGCAGCTTCGTGACCCCCAAGGAGACCCAGTACTTC

CDR3 length: 15
D gene: NA
V gene: TRBV24-1
J gene: TRBJ2-5
clone size: medium-sized
CDR3 protein: CATSDSGLAQETQYF
CDR3 DNA: TGTGCCACCAGTGATTCGGGACTTGCACAAGAGACCCAGTACTTC

CDR3 length: 13
D gene: NA
V gene: TRBV10-3
J gene: TRBJ1-3
clone size: few
CDR3 protein: CAITQGKGNTIYF
CDR3 DNA: TGTGCCATCACCCAGGGAAAAGGAAACACCATATATTTT

CDR3 length: 13
D gene: NA
V gene: TRBV6-1
J gene: TRBJ1-5
clone size: few
CDR3 protein: CASSLDSNQPQHF
CDR3 DNA: TGTGCCAGCAGCCTTGATAGCAATCAGCCCCAGCATTTT

CDR3 length: 14
D gene: NA
V gene: TRBV18
J gene: TRBJ2-7
clone size: medium-sized
CDR3 protein: CASSPPGQGRQQYF
CDR3 DNA: TGTGCCAGCTCACCTCCCGGGCAGGGAAGACAGCAGTACTTC

CDR3 length: 13
D gene: TRBD1
V gene: TRBV5-6
J gene: TRBJ1-5
clone size: NA
CDR3 protein: CASSLNRGQPQHF
CDR3 DNA: TGTGCCAGCAGCTTAAACAGGGGTCAGCCCCAGCATTTT

CDR3 length: 15
D gene: NA
V gene: TRBV6-4
J gene: TRBJ2-7
clone size: few
CDR3 protein: CASSDLADRFYEQYF
CDR3 DNA: TGTGCCAGCAGTGACCTCGCGGACAGATTCTACGAGCAGTACTTC

CDR3 length: 16
D gene: NA
V gene: TRBV28
J gene: TRBJ2-1
clone size: NA
CDR3 protein: CASSLFAGETYNEQFF
CDR3 DNA: TGTGCCAGCAGTTTATTCGCAGGGGAGACCTACAATGAGCAGTTCTTC

CDR3 length: 16
D gene: NA
V gene: TRBV5-6
J gene: TRBJ1-2
clone size: few
CDR3 protein: CASSLRDTMPGYGYTF
CDR3 DNA: TGTGCCAGCAGCTTGCGGGACACCATGCCAGGATATGGCTACACCTTC

CDR3 length: 13
D gene: NA
V gene: TRBV12-3/TRBV12-4
J gene: TRBJ2-5
clone size: NA
CDR3 protein: CASSTGRGETQYF
CDR3 DNA: TGTGCCAGCAGTACGGGACGCGGAGAGACCCAGTACTTC

CDR3 length: 14
D gene: NA
V gene: TRBV20-1
J gene: TRBJ2-1
clone size: NA
CDR3 protein: CSAASGGGYNEQFF
CDR3 DNA: TGCAGTGCAGCCAGCGGCGGAGGCTACAATGAGCAGTTCTTC

CDR3 length: 14
D gene: TRBD2
V gene: TRBV10-3
J gene: TRBJ2-1
clone size: few
CDR3 protein: CAIMASGVSSRQFF
CDR3 DNA: TGTGCCATCATGGCTAGCGGGGTATCGTCCCGGCAGTTCTTC

CDR3 length: 14
D gene: NA
V gene: TRBV6-1
J gene: TRBJ1-1
clone size: NA
CDR3 protein: CAISGGFGSTEAFF
CDR3 DNA: TGTGCCATCTCGGGGGGGTTCGGGAGTACTGAAGCTTTCTTT

CDR3 length: 16
D gene: NA
V gene: TRBV30
J gene: TRBJ1-3
clone size: few
CDR3 protein: CAWRTGGGASGNTIYF
CDR3 DNA: TGTGCCTGGAGGACCGGTGGGGGGGCTAGTGGAAACACCATATATTTT